Following are 6 T cell receptor beta chains from one sample sequenced in a study of response to subunit inactivated influenza vaccine. TCRdb passed the RT-PCR reads through MiXCR, listing each CDR3 protein once. This sample has 450,000 to 550,000 distinct CDR3 sequences; 25% occur once, and the top ten carry 1.9%. The specimen was CD4+ T cells sorted from PBMCs, collected 5 days after vaccination. Receptors originate from a man in his forties or fifties who received an inactivated influenza vaccine.

The table lists this clonotype with many counts. This chain links TRBV12-3 or TRBV12-4 with TRBJ1-2; D gene unclear. The V end was cut by 5 bases, the J end by 0 bases, with 7 bases between. CDR3 length: 13 residues. CDR3 protein: CASSPTSNYGYTF. CDR3 DNA: TGTGCCAGCAGTCCTACGTCTAACTATGGCTACACCTTC.

This clonotype was observed a handful of times. The CDR3 region has the DNA TGTGCCAGCAGTTCTGGGGGGACTGTCAATCAGCCCCAGCATTTT. Translating gives CASSSGGTVNQPQHF. The V and J genes are TRBV12-3 or TRBV12-4 and TRBJ1-5, with D maybe TRBD1 (5 bases). Trimming pared 4 bases from V and 3 bases from J, leaving 13 bases between. The CDR3 sequence is 15 residues long.

CDR3 DNA sequence: TGTGCCAGCAGCCCCGGGTCAGATGGAGCCGGGGAGCTGTTTTTT. It encodes CASSPGSDGAGELFF. V and J are TRBV9 and TRBJ2-2; D remains ambiguous. Deletions cut 4 bases from V and 6 bases from J, with 16 bases between. This CDR3 contains 15 residues. Germline-derived CDR1 and CDR2 are SGDLS and YYNGEE.

V is TRBV28 and J is TRBJ2-7, with TRBD1 identical over 12 bases. Germline CDR1 and CDR2: MDHEN and SYDVKM. The V gene end was trimmed by 6 bases and the J gene end by 4 bases; junction bases not matched to a gene: 10. CDR3 length: 16 amino acids. CDR3 region: CASRSPGTGGLYEQYF. The CDR3 DNA follows: TGTGCCAGCAGGTCCCCTGGGACAGGGGGCTTATACGAGCAGTACTTC.

The chain carries TRBV5-1 and TRBJ2-3, with a weak D call TRBD2 (5 bases). This CDR3 is built from 14 residues. The V gene lost 4 bases and the J gene lost 4 bases, with 13 bases spanning the gap. The germline V gene has CDR1 SGHRS and CDR2 YFSETQ. For the CDR3, the DNA is TGCGCCAGCAGCAAAGGACGGGGTTCAGATACGCAGTATTTT. Translating it yields CASSKGRGSDTQYF.

This clonotype was seen ten or more times. The J gene is TRBJ1-6, the V gene TRBV4-2; TRBD1 might be the D (5 bases). V lost 1 base, J lost 8 bases, and 18 bases lay in between. The CDR3 totals 17 residues. Per the germline V gene, CDR1 is LGHNA and CDR2 is YNFKEQ. CDR3 in DNA: TGTGCCAGCAGCCAAGTGTTCGCGGCCGGGGGGGATTCACCCCTCCACTTT. Its translation: CASSQVFAAGGDSPLHF.